This TCR beta chain is from a study of blood T cell repertoires in COVID-19. Study details: Spain, Italy and the United States supplied samples that represented acute and convalescent COVID-19.

Original data processing: Amplified reference gene primers provided the basis for estimating nucleated cell counts. Using immunoSEQ multiplex PCR, the repertoire was profiled, and TCRdb retains in-frame clones only, with some absent. V, J and clone size reflect that table, while D and trimming were determined from the DNA. The sample lists 300,000 to 400,000 clones; roughly 90% were seen once. The CDR3 runs to 15 residues. Germline assignment: CDR1 MNHEY and CDR2 SMNVEV (reference sequence). Trimming removed 2 bases at V and 1 base at J, with 11 bases between. The sequencing input was peripheral blood. The V and J genes are TRBV27 and TRBJ1-1; D unresolved. This sequence was found in a woman aged 30 to 39 with COVID-19, enrolled during active disease. CDR3 nucleotide sequence: TGTGCCAGCAGTTTAATCAGGCAGAAGAACACTGAAGCTTTCTTT. Translation gives CASSLIRQKNTEAFF.